Listed below are T cell receptor beta chains from one sample, sequenced in a study of response to subunit inactivated influenza vaccine. One entry per CDR3 protein, called by TCRdb with MiXCR from the RT-PCR reads. The data hold 500,000 to 600,000 distinct CDR3 sequences, with 13% to 15% observed a single time. The starting material was PBMCs from blood, obtained roughly 12 days after vaccination. The receptors were sampled from a man aged 45 to 65 who received an inactivated influenza vaccine. CDR3s include the opening cysteine and the closing phenylalanine or tryptophan. The D gene is left open where the match is weak. Clone size is not always given. Where it is, it says once, few, many or a class for expanded clones.

TRBJ2-1 | many | TRBV10-3 | - | TGTGCCATCAGCGGACAGTACAATGAGCAGTTCTTC | CAISGQYNEQFF
TRBJ1-6 | many | TRBV30 | TRBD1 | TGTGCCTGGAGTATGTCTGGGACAGGGGTACGGTCACCCCTCCACTTT | CAWSMSGTGVRSPLHF
TRBJ2-7 | - | TRBV4-1 | - | TGCGCCAGCAGCCCCTCAGGACGGTACGAGCAGTACTTC | CASSPSGRYEQYF
TRBJ2-5 | few | TRBV4-3 | TRBD2 | TGCGCCAGCAGCCAAGAGGTTAGCGGGGGGGAAGAGACCCAGTACTTC | CASSQEVSGGEETQYF
TRBJ2-1 | - | TRBV12-3/TRBV12-4 | TRBD1 | TGTGCCAGCAGGCAAGGACAGGGGATGCATGAGCAGTTCTTC | CASRQGQGMHEQFF
TRBJ1-1 | few | TRBV10-3 | - | TGTGCCATCAACCGGGACAAAAACACTGAAGCTTTCTTT | CAINRDKNTEAFF
TRBJ2-7 | few | TRBV7-2 | - | TGTGCCAGCAGCGGACGGACAGAATCCTACGAGCAGTACTTC | CASSGRTESYEQYF
TRBJ2-6 | - | TRBV10-3 | TRBD1 | TGTGCCAACTCACAGGGGGCGCTGGGGGCCAACGTCCTGACTTTC | CANSQGALGANVLTF
TRBJ2-2 | - | TRBV19 | - | TGTGCCAGTAGTATAGGGGGGATGAACACCGGGGAGCTGTTTTTT | CASSIGGMNTGELFF
TRBJ2-3 | few | TRBV20-1 | - | TGCAGTGCTCAGAAGCCGGAACTCACAGATACGCAGTATTTT | CSAQKPELTDTQYF
TRBJ2-5 | - | TRBV15 | - | TGTGCCACCAGCAGGTTTGGTAGGAGCGTATCAGAGACCCAGTACTTC | CATSRFGRSVSETQYF
TRBJ2-1 | - | TRBV20-1 | TRBD2 | TGCAGTGCTAGCGTGGGCGAAGCGGGAAATAAGCAGTTCTTC | CSASVGEAGNKQFF
TRBJ2-7 | - | TRBV7-2 | TRBD2 | TGTGCCAGCAGCTTAGCTAGGACTAGCGGTTACAATGAGCAGTACTTC | CASSLARTSGYNEQYF
TRBJ2-7 | few | TRBV3-1 | TRBD2 | TGTGCCAGCAGCCAAGCTAGCGGTTATTCCTACGAGCAGTACTTC | CASSQASGYSYEQYF
TRBJ2-4 | once | TRBV12-3/TRBV12-4 | - | TGTGCCAGCAGTTTTTCAGGGCACATTCAGTACTTC | CASSFSGHIQYF
TRBJ1-2 | few | TRBV7-9 | - | TGTGCCAGCAGCTTAGCAGATACAGCCTATGGCTACACCTTC | CASSLADTAYGYTF
TRBJ1-2 | few | TRBV20-1 | TRBD1 | TGCAGTGCTAACCTACAGGGGTCGTTCGGCTACACCTTC | CSANLQGSFGYTF
TRBJ2-2 | - | TRBV5-1 | - | TGCGCCAGCGGGGCCCCGAACACCGGGGAGCTGTTTTTT | CASGAPNTGELFF
TRBJ2-5 | - | TRBV7-2 | TRBD2 | TGTGCCAGCAGCTTGTCTAGCGGGGAGACCCAGTACTTC | CASSLSSGETQYF
TRBJ1-5 | - | TRBV15 | - | TGTGCCACCAGTTCGGGTTATAGCAATCAGCCCCAGCATTTT | CATSSGYSNQPQHF
TRBJ2-4 | many | TRBV3-1 | - | TGTGCCAGCAGCCAATCCCCGGCCCCAGGGGTGAACATTCAGTACTTC | CASSQSPAPGVNIQYF
TRBJ2-2 | - | TRBV6-5 | - | TGTGCCAGCAGTTACGGGGGGCCGGGTAACCCCGGGGAGCTGTTTTTT | CASSYGGPGNPGELFF
TRBJ2-1 | - | TRBV20-1 | - | TGCAGTGCTAGACCTACAGGGAAAGGATACAATGAGCAGTTCTTC | CSARPTGKGYNEQFF
TRBJ2-7 | - | TRBV11-2 | TRBD1 | TGTGCCAGCAGCCCATTTTCGGGACAGGGGGCAAAGGGATCCTACGAGCAGTACTTC | CASSPFSGQGAKGSYEQYF
TRBJ2-5 | few | TRBV11-2 | - | TGTGCCAGCAGCTTAGGCCTCGGGGAAGTCCAAGAGACCCAGTACTTC | CASSLGLGEVQETQYF
TRBJ2-1 | few | TRBV12-3/TRBV12-4 | TRBD2 | TGTGCCAGCAGTCCTGCTTGGGTAGCGGGTCATGAGCAGTTCTTC | CASSPAWVAGHEQFF
TRBJ2-7 | - | TRBV4-3 | - | TGCGCCAGCAGCCAAGATAACGCAGGCACCTACGAGCAGTACTTC | CASSQDNAGTYEQYF
TRBJ1-2 | few | TRBV20-1 | - | TGCAGTGCCGAAACAGGGATCTATGGCTACACCTTC | CSAETGIYGYTF
TRBJ2-3 | - | TRBV11-2 | TRBD2 | TGTGCCAGCAGATCTCCCGGGACTAGCGGGAGGTTCACAGATACGCAGTATTTT | CASRSPGTSGRFTDTQYF
TRBJ1-1 | many | TRBV12-3/TRBV12-4 | TRBD1 | TGTGCCAGCAGTATAGGACAGGGCGGCGCTGAAGCTTTCTTT | CASSIGQGGAEAFF
TRBJ1-1 | - | TRBV4-2 | - | TGTGCCAGCAGCCCCCGAGGGACCATGAACACTGAAGCTTTCTTT | CASSPRGTMNTEAFF
TRBJ2-7 | many | TRBV7-9 | - | TGTGCCAGCAGCTCCGTCGGGGACAAGGCCTTCTACGAGCAGTACTTC | CASSSVGDKAFYEQYF